A selection of T cell receptor beta chains follows, all from one sample in a study of cytomegalovirus exposure and HLA in healthy donors. TCRdb's copy holds only in-frame clones and misses some; the assay was immunoSEQ multiplex PCR. This sample yields around 150,000 clones, of which about 80% are seen a single time; 25% to 30% belongs to the top ten. Sequences were obtained from PBMCs. The receptors shown here come from a man aged 25 to 40 in good health and CMV-seropositive. Both conserved end residues are part of each CDR3. Fields, in order: clone size, CDR3 length, D gene, J gene, V gene, CDR3 DNA, CDR3 protein. The D gene is left open where the match is weak. Some rows have no size entry. The others give once, few or many, or a class for an expanded clone.

>.|14|TRBD2|TRBJ2-1|TRBV5-4
TGTGCCAGCAGCTTCCCTAGCGGACCCAATGAGCAGTTCTTC
CASSFPSGPNEQFF
>.|16|TRBD1|TRBJ1-2|TRBV5-5
TGTGCCAGCAGCTCGGGCGGTCAGGGGGCGTGGTATGGCTACACCTTC
CASSSGGQGAWYGYTF
>few|15|TRBD1|TRBJ1-2|TRBV27
TGTGCCAGCAGTCCTCGGACAGGGCTGGCCTATGGCTACACCTTC
CASSPRTGLAYGYTF
>.|15|TRBD2|TRBJ2-7|TRBV5-6
TGTGCCAGCAGCGGCGGACTAGCGGGCGGCTACGAGCAGTACTTC
CASSGGLAGGYEQYF
>.|17|TRBD2|TRBJ2-1|TRBV12-5
TGTGCTAGTGGTCTTGAACTAGCCCGAGGGAGGGACAATGAGCAGTTCTTC
CASGLELARGRDNEQFF
>.|13|.|TRBJ2-6|TRBV9
TGTGCCAGCAGCGTTACTGGGGCCAACGTCCTGACTTTC
CASSVTGANVLTF
>.|15|.|TRBJ2-3|TRBV19
TGTGCCAGTAGTGTAGTTCCACTAGACACAGATACGCAGTATTTT
CASSVVPLDTDTQYF
>.|12|.|TRBJ2-7|TRBV30
TGTGCCTGGAGTGGAGGGGGTTTCGAGCAGTACTTC
CAWSGGGFEQYF
>.|13|.|TRBJ1-1|TRBV11-3
TGTGCCAGCAGCTTAGAATCGGGCACTGAAGCTTTCTTT
CASSLESGTEAFF
>.|15|.|TRBJ1-2|TRBV9
TGTGCCAGCACCCCTGATACCACCCGAACATATGGCTACACCTTC
CASTPDTTRTYGYTF
>.|12|.|TRBJ1-1|TRBV10-3
TGTGCCACCAGGGAGACAGGCGCTGAAGCTTTCTTT
CATRETGAEAFF
>.|15|.|TRBJ2-1|TRBV6-1
TGTGCCATCAAGCCCGAGACAGGACCTTACAATGAGCAGTTCTTC
CAIKPETGPYNEQFF
>once|12|.|TRBJ2-2|TRBV7-2
TGTGCCAGCAGACTAAACACCGGGGAGCTGTTTTTT
CASRLNTGELFF
>.|14|.|TRBJ2-1|TRBV5-1
TGCGCCAGCAAGGCATCAGGGAGGACCAATGAGCAGTTCTTC
CASKASGRTNEQFF
>.|20|TRBD2|TRBJ2-7|TRBV12-5
TGTGCTAGTGGTGGGGGGGGCAGGGGACTAGCGGGAGATGCGTCCTACGAGCAGTACTTC
CASGGGGRGLAGDASYEQYF
>.|16|.|TRBJ1-3|TRBV5-1
TGCGCCAGCAGCTTGGGGGACTCAGTAACGGGAAACACCATATATTTT
CASSLGDSVTGNTIYF
>few|13|.|TRBJ2-7|TRBV11-2
TGTGCCAGCAGCTTAGGGAGCTCCTACGAGCAGTACTTC
CASSLGSSYEQYF
>few|13|TRBD1|TRBJ1-2|TRBV2
TGTGCCAGCAGTCAGGACAGGGGGAATGGCTACACCTTC
CASSQDRGNGYTF